This T cell receptor beta chain was captured by sequencing in a study of blood T cell repertoires in COVID-19. Study as a whole: Acute and convalescent COVID-19 samples came from the United States, Italy and Spain. Nucleic acid was either cDNA or gDNA, and it came from T cells, B-cell-depleted T cells, or PBMCs.

How the authors handled the data: From reference gene primer amplification, estimates of nucleated cell counts were derived. Profiled with immunoSEQ multiplex PCR; TCRdb holds only in-frame clones, not every one. Clone size and the V and J calls come from that table; the DNA yielded D and trimming. The table includes about 150,000 clones, approximately 87% detected once. The germline V gene encodes CDR1 SGHDN and CDR2 FVKESK. Trimming removed 5 bases from V and 1 base from J, with 20 bases in between. This CDR3 spans 17 amino acids. The sequence was obtained from a man of 80 years or more with acute or convalescent COVID-19. V and J are TRBV14 and TRBJ1-1, with D maybe TRBD1 (6 bases). Input material: peripheral blood. The CDR3 reads CASSASRGGWANTEAFF. The CDR3 DNA is TGTGCCAGCAGCGCAAGTCGGGGGGGCTGGGCGAACACTGAAGCTTTCTTT.